Listed below are T cell receptor beta chains from one sample, sequenced in a study of blood T cell repertoires in COVID-19. Profiling relied on immunoSEQ multiplex PCR, and the TCRdb table lists in-frame clones only, not all of them. The table lists about 160,000 clones, around four fifths of them singletons. The material sequenced was PBMCs or T cells enriched from blood (not recorded which). All receptors derive from a woman aged 45-59 years who had recovered from COVID-19. Each CDR3 is given with its conserved first and last residue. A D gene is named only where the DNA matches it firmly. The size of a clone is reported for some rows only, either as once, few or many, or as a class for expanded clones.

DNA: TGTGCCAGCAGCCCCCTTGGGACCGGGAGGAACACCATATATTTT
CDR3: CASSPLGTGRNTIYF
D: .
J: TRBJ1-3
size: once
V: TRBV11-3

DNA: TGTGCCAGCAGACGGACAGGGGGTAGACGCAATCAGCCCCAGCATTTT
CDR3: CASRRTGGRRNQPQHF
D: TRBD1
J: TRBJ1-5
size: .
V: TRBV27

DNA: TGTGCCAGCAGAACAGGGGATCAGCCCCAGCATTTT
CDR3: CASRTGDQPQHF
D: TRBD1
J: TRBJ1-5
size: .
V: TRBV12-3/TRBV12-4

DNA: TGTGCCAGCAGTGACCCAGGGAGGGCGGGTGAAAAACTGTTTTTT
CDR3: CASSDPGRAGEKLFF
D: .
J: TRBJ1-4
size: .
V: TRBV6-1

DNA: TGTGCCAGCAGTCCTCGGGACAGGGGTGGCAATGAGCAGTTCTTC
CDR3: CASSPRDRGGNEQFF
D: TRBD1
J: TRBJ2-1
size: .
V: TRBV2

DNA: TGTGCCAGCAGACGTAGCCTACAGGGGAACAATGAGCAGTTCTTC
CDR3: CASRRSLQGNNEQFF
D: TRBD1
J: TRBJ2-1
size: .
V: TRBV7-2

DNA: TGTGCCAGCAGCTTAGAGGGCGCAGGCGGGGAGCTGTTTTTT
CDR3: CASSLEGAGGELFF
D: .
J: TRBJ2-2
size: .
V: TRBV11-3

DNA: TGTGCCAGCATCCTAGACAGGGGGCTCTACAATGAGCAGTTCTTC
CDR3: CASILDRGLYNEQFF
D: TRBD1
J: TRBJ2-1
size: .
V: TRBV2

DNA: TGCAGTGCTAGACGAGGCTATGGCTACACCTTC
CDR3: CSARRGYGYTF
D: .
J: TRBJ1-2
size: .
V: TRBV20-1

DNA: TGTGCCAGTAGTATTAACAATGAGCAGTTCTTC
CDR3: CASSINNEQFF
D: .
J: TRBJ2-1
size: .
V: TRBV19

DNA: TGTGCCAGCAGTTCCTCGGCACAGGGTGGAAACACCATATATTTT
CDR3: CASSSSAQGGNTIYF
D: .
J: TRBJ1-3
size: .
V: TRBV28

DNA: TGTGCCAGCAGCTTGGTAGGGACTGGAGTGTCTGATACGCAGTATTTT
CDR3: CASSLVGTGVSDTQYF
D: .
J: TRBJ2-3
size: .
V: TRBV5-4

DNA: TGTGCCAGCAGCCAACAGGCCCGGACTGAAGCTTTCTTT
CDR3: CASSQQARTEAFF
D: .
J: TRBJ1-1
size: .
V: TRBV27